The following is a T cell receptor (beta chain) sequence with its context. The CDR3 contains 13 residues. CDR1 is SGHVS, CDR2 FNYEAQ, per germline. V dropped 5 bases and J dropped 0 bases, with 7 bases sitting between them. The data stem from a study of blood T cell repertoires in COVID-19. The overall study: COVID-19 samples collected from the United States, Italy and Spain covered acute and convalescent phases.

Using immunoSEQ multiplex PCR, the repertoire was profiled, and TCRdb retains in-frame clones only, with some absent. The repertoire includes roughly 290,000 clones, 90% of them detected once, and around 6.8% sits in the top ten. The sequence came from a woman in her 30s with COVID-19, enrolled during active disease. What was sequenced was peripheral blood. V and J are TRBV7-6 and TRBJ1-1; D remains ambiguous. CDR3 residues: CASSTNMNTEAFF. Here the CDR3 DNA reads TGTGCCAGCAGCACTAACATGAACACTGAAGCTTTCTTT.